The clone carrying this T cell receptor (beta chain) was seen just once. This sample was included in a study of blood T cell repertoires in COVID-19. Trimming shortened V by 1 base and J by 0 bases, and 13 bases separated the two germline ends. In germline, CDR1 is SGHTA, CDR2 FQGNSA. The CDR3 sequence is 16 residues long. The data were produced by immunoSEQ multiplex PCR, yet TCRdb's version contains in-frame clones alone and is incomplete. Of roughly 160,000 clones listed, less than 85% are singletons. The rearrangement uses TRBV7-2 and TRBJ2-7; D is possibly TRBD1 (5 bases). The source material was peripheral blood. The receptor comes from a woman at least 80 years old with acute or convalescent COVID-19. The CDR3 DNA reads TGTGCCAGCAGCTTAGTTGCAGGGTCCAACTCCTACGAGCAGTACTTC. Its translation is CASSLVAGSNSYEQYF.